These 7 T cell receptor beta chains were all obtained from the same sample, sequenced in a study of cytomegalovirus exposure and HLA in healthy donors. It was with 60 Vbeta and 13 Jbeta primers that the PCR ran. The data were produced by immunoSEQ multiplex PCR, yet TCRdb's version contains in-frame clones alone and is incomplete. Of roughly 160,000 clones listed, roughly 80% were seen once; the top ten hold over 2%. The sample consisted of PBMCs. Every receptor here comes from a male donor in good health and CMV-seronegative.

The chain employs TRBV2 and TRBJ1-4; D possibly corresponds to TRBD1 (5 bases). The V end was cut by 5 bases, the J end by 8 bases, with 9 bases between. CDR3 length: 12 amino acids. Germline V gives CDR1 SNHLY, CDR2 FYNNEI. The DNA for the CDR3 is TGTGCCAGCAGTTTCTCAGGGGAAAAACTGTTTTTT. Translation gives CASSFSGEKLFF. The full variable domain, with the rest looked up from reference TRBV2 and TRBJ1-4, is EPEVTQTPSHQVTQMGQEVILRCVPISNHLYFYWYRQILGQKVEFLVSFYNNEISEKSEIFDDQFSVERPDGSNFTLKIRSTKLEDSAMYFCASSFSGEKLFFGSGTQLSVL.

This chain joins TRBV19 and TRBJ2-1; D remains ambiguous. The CDR3 extends over 15 amino acids. The germline V gene has CDR1 LNHDA and CDR2 SQIVND (reference sequence). Trimming cost V 6 bases and J 0 bases, with 12 bases left between them. The CDR3 here is CASRGRRSSYNEQFF. CDR3 DNA sequence: TGTGCCAGTAGGGGCCGCAGAAGCTCCTACAATGAGCAGTTCTTC. The entire variable domain, with the rest obtained from reference TRBV19 and TRBJ2-1, is as follows: DGGITQSPKYLFRKEGQNVTLSCEQNLNHDAMYWYRQDPGQGLRLIYYSQIVNDFQKGDIAEGYSVSREKKESFPLTVTSAQKNPTAFYLCASRGRRSSYNEQFFGPGTRLTVL.

V and J are TRBV9 and TRBJ2-1; TRBD2 matches at 14 bases. The CDR3 is 19 amino acids. CDR1 and CDR2 (germline): SGDLS, YYNGEE. J gave up 3 bases and V 0 bases, and 8 bases lay outside the gene matches. The CDR3 bases are TGTGCCAGCAGCGTAGATGTGACTAGCGGGGGGGCTGTCTACAATGAGCAGTTCTTC. It codes for CASSVDVTSGGAVYNEQFF.

The chain joins TRBV5-4 to TRBJ2-5, with a tentative D call TRBD1 (5 bases). This CDR3 has 13 residues. Germline V gene sequence: CDR1 SGHNT, CDR2 YYREEE (reference sequence). Trimming stripped 2 bases from V and 1 base from J, with 6 bases between. CDR3 residues: CASSFQGQETQYF. In DNA form, the CDR3 reads TGTGCCAGCAGCTTCCAGGGCCAAGAGACCCAGTACTTC.

This clone was recorded once. The rearrangement joins TRBV18 to TRBJ2-5, with no clear D. Germline V gene sequence: CDR1 KGHSH, CDR2 LQKENI. The V and J ends lost 2 bases and 5 bases respectively, with 9 bases between them. The CDR3 loop spans 13 amino acids. In DNA, the CDR3 is TGTGCCAGCTCACCAAGAACCGGGGAGACCCAGTACTTC. As protein: CASSPRTGETQYF.

The J gene is TRBJ2-3, the V gene TRBV7-2; D is possibly TRBD1 (7 bases). Trimming took off 6 bases at V and 5 bases at J, with 27 bases between the two ends. CDR3 length equals 18 residues. The germline gives CDR1 SGHTA, CDR2 FQGNSA. CDR3 nucleotides: TGTGCCAGCAGGACGCAGGCAGGGGTTCAGGGGGGAAGAGATACGCAGTATTTT. This codes for CASRTQAGVQGGRDTQYF.

This chain joins TRBV27 and TRBJ1-4; 9 bases are a match to TRBD1. This CDR3 comprises 13 residues. Germline V gene data show CDR1 as MNHEY and CDR2 as SMNVEV (reference sequence). V was pared by 4 bases and J by 8 bases, with 2 bases of the junction left unmatched. The DNA for the CDR3 is TGTGCCAGCAGTTACAGGGGGCGAGAAAAACTGTTTTTT. This sequence encodes CASSYRGREKLFF.